This T cell receptor (beta chain) is drawn from a study of T cell changes during pregnancy in multiple sclerosis. Only in-frame clones appear in the TCRdb table, and some are missing; sequencing was by immunoSEQ multiplex PCR. This sample has tens of thousands of clones; around nine tenths occur once, and the top ten carry roughly 3.7%. The CDR3 runs 14 residues. The germline gives CDR1 MNHNY, CDR2 SVGAGI (reference sequence). V lost 4 bases, J lost 6 bases, and 12 bases lay in between. The receptor was derived from a female donor in good health, enrolled as a control in a pregnancy study. The V call is TRBV6-6, the J call TRBJ1-4, with a possible D match to TRBD1 (5 bases). Source: CD4+ T cells from peripheral blood mononuclear cells, taken in the first trimester of pregnancy. The DNA for the CDR3 is TGTGCCAGCAGTTTCCAGGGCCCGGATGAAAAACTGTTTTTT. Translating gives CASSFQGPDEKLFF.